This entry lists 32 T cell receptor beta chains sequenced from one sample in a study of T cell responses to AZD1222 COVID-19 vaccine. Sequencing used immunoSEQ multiplex PCR; TCRdb keeps in-frame clones, though not all of them. The sample includes about 150,000 clones, 75% to 90% of them seen just once. The material was peripheral blood, obtained after recovery from COVID-19. The receptors derive from an adult who had recovered from COVID-19.

CDR3 bases: TGTGCCATTTGGGACGGTTGGACTAGCGGGAGGTACAATGAGCAGTTCTTC. As protein: CAIWDGWTSGRYNEQFF. The rearrangement links TRBV10-3 to TRBJ2-1; 14 bases map to TRBD2. Germline-derived CDR1 and CDR2 are ENHRY and SYGVKD. J was trimmed by 4 bases and V by 9 bases; bases with no gene match: 11. This CDR3 spans 17 amino acids.

V and J are TRBV27 and TRBJ1-1, with TRBD1 matching 8 bases. This CDR3 is 17 amino acids long. The junction had 7 bases not matched to a gene; V was cut back by 0 bases and J by 1 base. Germline-derived CDR1 and CDR2 are MNHEY and SMNVEV (reference sequence). The CDR3 region is CASSLSDPRGPNTEAFF. In DNA form, the CDR3 reads TGTGCCAGCAGTTTATCTGACCCCAGGGGGCCGAACACTGAAGCTTTCTTT.

The chain links TRBV4-2 to TRBJ2-3, with 13 bases fitting TRBD2. From germline, CDR1 is LGHNA and CDR2 YNFKEQ. The CDR3 covers 15 residues. The J segment lost 3 bases and the V segment lost 3 bases, leaving 0 bases of the junction unmatched. CDR3 region: CASSQTSGGTDTQYF. CDR3 coding DNA: TGTGCCAGCAGCCAGACTAGCGGGGGGACAGATACGCAGTATTTT.

The rearrangement uses TRBV28 and TRBJ2-1; D possibly corresponds to TRBD2 (6 bases). In germline, CDR1 is MDHEN, CDR2 SYDVKM. V lost 2 bases, J lost 9 bases, and 14 bases lay in between. The CDR3 has 14 amino acids. CDR3 nucleotide sequence: TGTGCCAGCAGTTTAATCCGGGAGAGGGGTGAGCAGTTCTTC. It encodes CASSLIRERGEQFF. The entire variable domain, with the rest obtained from reference TRBV28 and TRBJ2-1, is as follows: DVKVTQSSRYLVKRTGEKVFLECVQDMDHENMFWYRQDPGLGLRLIYFSYDVKMKEKGDIPEGYSVSREKKERFSLILESASTNQTSMYLCASSLIRERGEQFFGPGTRLTVL.

J is TRBJ1-2 and V is TRBV5-1; TRBD1 matches 7 bases. This CDR3 spans 14 amino acids. V was clipped by 3 bases and J by 6 bases; unmatched bases: 8. The germline V gene encodes CDR1 SGHRS and CDR2 YFSETQ. In DNA form, the CDR3 reads TGCGCCAGCAGCTCAGAGACAGGGATCAATGGCTACACCTTC. Translated, it gives CASSSETGINGYTF.

The gene calls are TRBV11-1 and TRBJ2-1; 11 bases line up with TRBD2. CDR1 is SGHAT, CDR2 FQDESV, per germline (reference sequence). Trimming took 5 bases from V and 6 from J; bases not matched to a gene: 6. This CDR3 contains 15 residues. The CDR3 nucleotides are TGTGCCAGCAGCACAAGACTAGCGGGGTCCAATGAGCAGTTCTTC. Translating it yields CASSTRLAGSNEQFF.

This chain uses TRBV9 with TRBJ1-2; a possible D gene is TRBD1 (6 bases). Germline CDR1 is SGDLS and CDR2 is YYNGEE. V gave up 3 bases and J gave up 4 bases, with 7 bases separating them. The CDR3 length is 12 residues. CDR3 loop: CASSETGYGYTF. CDR3 bases: TGTGCCAGCAGCGAGACAGGCTATGGCTACACCTTC.

The chain recombines TRBV7-3 with TRBJ1-2; 9 bases line up with TRBD1. J lost 2 bases, V lost 6 bases, and 4 bases had no gene match. Germline V lookup: CDR1 SGHTA, CDR2 FQGTGA. There are 14 residues in the CDR3. In nucleotides, the CDR3 is TGTGCCAGCAGGGCTACAGGGGGCAACTATGGCTACACCTTC. As protein: CASRATGGNYGYTF.

This clone is a singleton in its sample. The chain combines TRBV2 with TRBJ2-7; D unclear. V was cut by 4 bases and J by 2 bases, with 9 bases left in between. The CDR3 totals 13 residues. Germline values: CDR1 SNHLY, CDR2 FYNNEI. The CDR3 DNA reads as TGTGCCAGCAGTGTTAATAACCCCTACGAGCAGTACTTC. Amino acid sequence: CASSVNNPYEQYF.

This clone was found once. This sequence joins TRBV28 and TRBJ2-2; D is perhaps TRBD1 (5 bases). The CDR3 is 14 residues long. Deletions cut 10 bases from V and 1 base from J, with 13 bases between. The V gene's germline CDR1 is MDHEN and CDR2 SYDVKM. The CDR3 sequence is CATLGVGNTGELFF. DNA for the CDR3: TGTGCCACCCTAGGGGTGGGGAACACCGGGGAGCTGTTTTTT.

In its sample, this clone was seen a few times. V and J are TRBV10-2 and TRBJ2-5; 9 nucleotides align to TRBD2. CDR3 length: 15 amino acids. The J segment lost 5 bases and the V segment lost 5 bases, leaving 9 bases of the junction unmatched. Germline V lookup: CDR1 WSHSY, CDR2 SAAADI. The CDR3 DNA reads TGCGCCAGCAGTTTTCTAGCGGGAAGGCGGGAGACCCAGTACTTC. Residues: CASSFLAGRRETQYF.

Only one count was recorded for this clone. The rearrangement joins TRBV20-1 to TRBJ2-7; 8 nucleotides align to TRBD1. Germline V gives CDR1 DFQATT, CDR2 SNEGSKA (reference sequence). The junction had 4 bases not matched to a gene; V was cut back by 3 bases and J by 3 bases. This CDR3 spans 13 amino acids. For the CDR3, the DNA is TGCAGTGCTAGTCGAGGACAGGGCTACGAGCAGTACTTC. Encoded protein: CSASRGQGYEQYF.

The chain uses TRBV7-3 and TRBJ1-3; D call uncertain. V shed 2 bases and J shed 2 bases, with 13 bases lying between them. The CDR3 has 16 amino acids. Germline CDR1 SGHTA, CDR2 FQGTGA. DNA for the CDR3: TGTGCCAGCAGCTTAGATCCGGGCGTCCCTGGAAACACCATATATTTT. It is translated as CASSLDPGVPGNTIYF.

This rearrangement joins TRBV6-5 to TRBJ2-7, with TRBD2 identical over 7 bases. The CDR3 is made up of 12 amino acids. The J segment lost 7 bases and the V segment lost 6 bases, leaving 6 bases of the junction unmatched. The germline V gene encodes CDR1 MNHEY and CDR2 SVGAGI. CDR3 bases: TGTGCCAGCAGCCCCCTGGGAGGGGAGCAGTACTTC. Encoded protein: CASSPLGGEQYF.

The chain has TRBV24-1 and TRBJ2-1; 9 bases line up with TRBD1. V dropped 2 bases and J dropped 1; count of bases not matched to a gene: 2. The CDR3 has 16 residues. Germline V lookup: CDR1 KGHDR, CDR2 SFDVKD. CDR3 protein: CATSDSGTGSYNEQFF. DNA for the CDR3: TGTGCCACCAGTGATTCCGGGACAGGGTCCTACAATGAGCAGTTCTTC.

This chain connects TRBV27 to TRBJ2-5; the D call may be TRBD1 or TRBD2 (5 bases each). V shed 6 bases and J shed 2 bases, with 10 bases lying between them. Germline CDR1 and CDR2: MNHEY and SMNVEV (reference sequence). This CDR3 comprises 13 residues. The DNA of the CDR3 is TGTGCCAGCAGCTGGGACGTTCAAGAGACCCAGTACTTC. Translating it yields CASSWDVQETQYF.

V is TRBV6-1 and J is TRBJ1-5; TRBD1 might be the D (5 bases). Trimming removed 2 bases at V and 3 bases at J, with 11 bases between. This CDR3 contains 15 residues. Germline CDR1 and CDR2: MNHNS and SASEGT. In nucleotides, the CDR3 is TGTGCCAGCAGTGAATATCTGGGGCCCAATCAGCCCCAGCATTTT. It encodes CASSEYLGPNQPQHF.

DNA for the CDR3: TGCGCCAGCAGCTTGGACAGCTCTAGCACAGATACGCAGTATTTT. Translation: CASSLDSSSTDTQYF. This chain links TRBV5-1 with TRBJ2-3; no clear D. The CDR3 covers 15 residues. The germline V gene encodes CDR1 SGHRS and CDR2 YFSETQ. V was pared by 0 bases and J by 0 bases, with 8 bases between.

This chain joins TRBV23-1 and TRBJ1-5; possible D gene TRBD1, 6 bases. TRBV23-1 is placed among ORFs of uncertain function. Trimming took off 2 bases at V and 6 bases at J, with 8 bases between the two ends. The CDR3 is made up of 13 amino acids. In nucleotides, the CDR3 is TGCGCCAGCAGTCAACTGGGGGCTCAGCCCCAGCATTTT. Its translation is CASSQLGAQPQHF.

V is TRBV15 and J is TRBJ1-4; no reliable D call. Germline V gene data show CDR1 as LNHNV and CDR2 as YYDKDF (reference sequence). Trimming took off 0 bases at V and 6 bases at J, with 2 bases between the two ends. The CDR3 runs to 12 residues. The CDR3 loop reads CATSRDYEKLFF. The CDR3 DNA sequence: TGTGCCACCAGCAGAGATTATGAAAAACTGTTTTTT.

The chain employs TRBV27 and TRBJ1-2, with TRBD1 identical over 7 bases. Germline trimming cut 6 bases from V and 4 bases from J; bases unmatched to any gene: 5. Germline V gene sequence: CDR1 MNHEY, CDR2 SMNVEV (reference sequence). The CDR3 is 13 residues long. The CDR3 DNA reads as TGTGCCAGCAGCTGGACAGGTTCCTATGGCTACACCTTC. This codes for CASSWTGSYGYTF.

The chain has TRBV11-3 and TRBJ1-3; no definite D call. Deletions cut 5 bases from V and 2 bases from J, with 7 bases between. CDR1 is SGHNT, CDR2 YENEEA, per germline. There are 13 residues in the CDR3. The DNA for the CDR3 is TGTGCCAGCAGCGACACACCTGGAAACACCATATATTTT. Amino acids: CASSDTPGNTIYF.

This chain uses TRBV3-1 (or the pseudogene TRBV3-2) with TRBJ1-5; the D is unclear. Germline CDR1 LGHDT, CDR2 YNNKEL (reference sequence). V was trimmed by 6 bases and J by 6 bases, leaving 15 bases between them. This CDR3 is 14 amino acids long. The CDR3 protein is CASSPGEARQPQHF. In DNA form, the CDR3 reads TGTGCCAGCAGTCCCGGGGAGGCCCGTCAGCCCCAGCATTTT.

The chain joins TRBV11-2 to TRBJ2-7; D perhaps matches TRBD2 (5 bases). CDR3 length: 15 amino acids. Germline assignment: CDR1 SGHAT and CDR2 FQNNGV. Trimming removed 4 bases from V and 4 bases from J, with 17 bases in between. For the CDR3, the DNA is TGTGCCAGCAGCTCCATCGGGATATTGGAATACGAGCAGTACTTC. Translating it yields CASSSIGILEYEQYF.

The J gene is TRBJ2-3, the V gene TRBV10-3, with TRBD2 identical over 8 bases. The germline V gene encodes CDR1 ENHRY and CDR2 SYGVKD. After removal of 5 bases from V and 5 bases from J, the junction contained 6 bases not matched to a gene. The CDR3 spans 14 residues. The CDR3 protein is CAISPRGGQDTQYF. The CDR3, as DNA: TGTGCCATCAGTCCACGGGGGGGCCAAGATACGCAGTATTTT.

This sequence joins TRBV4-3 and TRBJ2-5; TRBD1 matches 11 bases. This CDR3 is 14 amino acids long. Germline values: CDR1 LGHNA, CDR2 YSLEER. Trimming cost V 4 bases and J 4 bases; bases outside gene matches: 2. CDR3 sequence: CASSLGQGAETQYF. In nucleotides, the CDR3 is TGCGCCAGCAGCCTAGGACAGGGGGCAGAGACCCAGTACTTC.

CDR3 region: CASSPRGESGNTIYF. The CDR3 DNA is TGTGCCAGCAGCCCAAGGGGGGAAAGTGGAAACACCATATATTTT. The chain is built from TRBV7-2 and TRBJ1-3; TRBD1 is a possible D gene (6 bases). Germline V lookup: CDR1 SGHTA, CDR2 FQGNSA. The length of the CDR3 is 15 residues. Trimming left V 5 bases short and J 3 bases short, with 14 bases between.

The rearrangement uses TRBV5-1 and TRBJ2-3; perhaps TRBD1 as D (5 bases). CDR1 and CDR2 from the germline V gene are SGHRS and YFSETQ. This CDR3 has 17 residues. Trimming stripped 2 bases from V and 5 bases from J, with 21 bases between. The CDR3 DNA reads TGCGCCAGCAGCTTATCCGCCGGAAGTAGGGGCAAAGATACGCAGTATTTT. Protein: CASSLSAGSRGKDTQYF.

J is TRBJ2-1 and V is TRBV28; D might be TRBD2 (5 bases). V was clipped by 3 bases and J by 7 bases, with 19 bases between them. This CDR3 comprises 16 residues. CDR1 and CDR2 from the germline V gene are MDHEN and SYDVKM. The CDR3: CASSLVDWIRGNEQFF. The CDR3 nucleotides are TGTGCCAGCAGTTTGGTAGACTGGATTCGAGGGAATGAGCAGTTCTTC. The whole variable domain, remainder taken from reference TRBV28 and TRBJ2-1, is DVKVTQSSRYLVKRTGEKVFLECVQDMDHENMFWYRQDPGLGLRLIYFSYDVKMKEKGDIPEGYSVSREKKERFSLILESASTNQTSMYLCASSLVDWIRGNEQFFGPGTRLTVL.

The chain joins TRBV2 to TRBJ1-2; TRBD1 aligns across 9 bases. CDR3 length equals 14 residues. Trimming at V came to 6 bases and at J to 4 bases, leaving 6 bases not matched to a gene. CDR1 and CDR2 from the germline V gene are SNHLY and FYNNEI. Here the CDR3 reads CASRSQGAGYGYTF. CDR3 DNA: TGTGCCAGCAGGTCACAGGGGGCTGGCTATGGCTACACCTTC.

This sequence joins TRBV19 and TRBJ2-7, with D unresolved. CDR1 is LNHDA and CDR2 is SQIVND in the germline V gene (reference sequence). CDR3 length: 13 residues. Trimming cost V 2 bases and J 4 bases, with 9 bases left between them. Written as DNA, the CDR3 is TGTGCCAGTAGTATATTTTTGCGGTACGAGCAGTACTTC. Translating gives CASSIFLRYEQYF. Supplemented by reference TRBV19 and TRBJ2-7, the full variable domain reads DGGITQSPKYLFRKEGQNVTLSCEQNLNHDAMYWYRQDPGQGLRLIYYSQIVNDFQKGDIAEGYSVSREKKESFPLTVTSAQKNPTAFYLCASSIFLRYEQYFGPGTRLTVT.

The chain employs TRBV27 and TRBJ2-2; 11 bases match TRBD2. The CDR3 length is 15 residues. Unmatched junction bases numbered 2, after V lost 2 bases and J lost 6 bases. The germline CDR1 and CDR2 sequences are MNHEY and SMNVEV (reference sequence). The CDR3 DNA reads as TGTGCCAGCAGTTTAACTAGCGGGAGTGCCGGGGAGCTGTTTTTT. This codes for CASSLTSGSAGELFF.